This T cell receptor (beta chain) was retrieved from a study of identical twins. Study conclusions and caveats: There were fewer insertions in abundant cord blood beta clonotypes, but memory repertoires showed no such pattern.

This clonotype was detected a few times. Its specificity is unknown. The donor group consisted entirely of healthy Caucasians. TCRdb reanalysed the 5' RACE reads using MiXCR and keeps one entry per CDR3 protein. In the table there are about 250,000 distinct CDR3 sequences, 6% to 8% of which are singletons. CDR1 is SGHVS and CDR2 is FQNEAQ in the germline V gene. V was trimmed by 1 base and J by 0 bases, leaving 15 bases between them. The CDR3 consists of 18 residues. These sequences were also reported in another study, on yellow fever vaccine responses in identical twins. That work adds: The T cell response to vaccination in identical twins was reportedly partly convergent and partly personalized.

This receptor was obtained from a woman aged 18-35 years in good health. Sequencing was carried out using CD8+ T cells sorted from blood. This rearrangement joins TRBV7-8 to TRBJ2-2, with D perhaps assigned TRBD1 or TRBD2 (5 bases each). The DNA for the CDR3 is TGTGCCAGCAGCTTAGTTAGTAGAGGGGAGACGAACACCGGGGAGCTGTTTTTT. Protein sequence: CASSLVSRGETNTGELFF.